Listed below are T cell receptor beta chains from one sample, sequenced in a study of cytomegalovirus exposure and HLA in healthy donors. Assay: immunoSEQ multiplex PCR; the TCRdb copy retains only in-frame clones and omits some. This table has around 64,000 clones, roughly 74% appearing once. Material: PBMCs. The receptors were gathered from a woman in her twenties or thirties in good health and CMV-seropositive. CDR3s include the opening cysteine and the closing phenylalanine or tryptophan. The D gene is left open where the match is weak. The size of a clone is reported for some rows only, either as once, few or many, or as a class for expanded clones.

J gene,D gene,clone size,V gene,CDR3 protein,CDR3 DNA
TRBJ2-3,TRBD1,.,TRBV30,CAWSSGQIYTDTQYF,TGTGCCTGGAGCTCGGGACAGATATACACAGATACGCAGTATTTT
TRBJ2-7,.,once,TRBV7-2,CASSLTQGQQYF,TGTGCCAGCAGCTTAACACAGGGACAGCAGTACTTC
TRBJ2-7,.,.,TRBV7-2,CASSFRADHFYEQYF,TGTGCCAGCAGCTTCAGAGCGGACCATTTCTACGAGCAGTACTTC
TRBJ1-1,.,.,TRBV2,CASSEARGTEAFF,TGTGCCAGCAGTGAAGCCAGAGGCACTGAAGCTTTCTTT
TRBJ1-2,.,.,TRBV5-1,CASSLDRAGGYTF,TGCGCCAGCAGCTTGGACAGGGCAGGAGGCTACACCTTC
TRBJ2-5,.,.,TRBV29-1,CTSGGISETQYF,TGCACTTCCGGGGGAATCTCAGAGACCCAGTACTTC
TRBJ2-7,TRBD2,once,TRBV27,CASSLRAGVHEQYF,TGTGCCAGCAGTTTACGAGCGGGGGTCCACGAGCAGTACTTC
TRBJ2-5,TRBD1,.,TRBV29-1,CSVDRDRGGETQYF,TGCAGCGTGGACCGGGACAGGGGAGGAGAGACCCAGTACTTC
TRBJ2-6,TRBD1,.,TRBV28,CASLTGSSGANVLTF,TGTGCCAGCCTGACAGGGAGCTCTGGGGCCAACGTCCTGACTTTC
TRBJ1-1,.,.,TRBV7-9,CASSLGSGGTFF,TGTGCCAGCAGCTTGGGTTCGGGGGGAACTTTCTTT
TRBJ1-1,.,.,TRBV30,CAWQIQVNTEAFF,TGTGCCTGGCAAATTCAGGTGAACACTGAAGCTTTCTTT
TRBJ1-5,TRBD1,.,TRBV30,CAWDRVRGNQPQHF,TGTGCCTGGGACAGGGTCCGCGGCAATCAGCCCCAGCATTTT
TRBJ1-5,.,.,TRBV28,CASSDDMANQPQHF,TGTGCCAGCAGTGACGACATGGCCAATCAGCCCCAGCATTTT
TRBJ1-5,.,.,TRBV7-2,CASSVQAAAQPQHF,TGTGCCAGCAGCGTACAGGCCGCCGCTCAGCCCCAGCATTTT
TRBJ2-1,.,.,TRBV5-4,CASSSLASEQFF,TGTGCCAGCAGCTCACTAGCTTCTGAGCAGTTCTTC
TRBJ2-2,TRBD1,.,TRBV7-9,CASSSLGQGNTGELFF,TGTGCCAGCAGCTCTCTGGGACAGGGAAACACCGGGGAGCTGTTTTTT
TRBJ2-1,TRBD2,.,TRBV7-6,CASSLAERPGGYNEQFF,TGTGCCAGCAGCTTAGCTGAGCGGCCCGGGGGGTACAATGAGCAGTTCTTC
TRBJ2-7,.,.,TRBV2,CASSENAGGRPYEQYF,TGTGCCAGCAGTGAAAACGCCGGAGGGAGGCCCTACGAGCAGTACTTC
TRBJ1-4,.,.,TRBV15,CATSRGATNEKLFF,TGTGCCACCAGCAGAGGAGCAACTAATGAAAAACTGTTTTTT
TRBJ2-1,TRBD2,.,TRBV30,CASQAAQREKFF,TGTGCCTCTCAGGCGGCGCAGCGGGAGAAGTTCTTC
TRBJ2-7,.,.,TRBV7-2,CASSPQVSSYEQYF,TGTGCCAGCAGCCCTCAGGTGAGCTCCTACGAGCAGTACTTC
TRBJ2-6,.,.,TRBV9,CASSRGRGGANVLTF,TGTGCCAGCAGCCGGGGTAGAGGTGGGGCCAACGTCCTGACTTTC
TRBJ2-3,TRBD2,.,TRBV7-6,CASSSLAGGTTDTQYF,TGTGCCAGCAGCTCATTAGCGGGAGGGACCACAGATACGCAGTATTTT
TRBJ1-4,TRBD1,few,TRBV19,CASSMGQSNEKLFF,TGTGCCAGTAGTATGGGACAGTCAAATGAAAAACTGTTTTTT
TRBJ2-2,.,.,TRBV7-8,CASSRTRLPPGELFF,TGTGCCAGCAGCCGGACTCGACTACCCCCCGGGGAGCTGTTTTTT
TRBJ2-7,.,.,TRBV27,CASSPRTAYEQYF,TGTGCCAGCAGTCCCCGGACAGCCTACGAGCAGTACTTC
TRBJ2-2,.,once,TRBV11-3,CASSQVGEVPTGELFF,TGTGCCAGCAGCCAAGTGGGGGAGGTACCCACCGGGGAGCTGTTTTTT
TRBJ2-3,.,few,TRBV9,CASSVVPGSGDTQYF,TGTGCCAGCAGCGTAGTCCCGGGTTCTGGAGATACGCAGTATTTT
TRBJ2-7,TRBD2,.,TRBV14,CASTRGDYEQYF,TGTGCCAGCACCCGGGGGGACTACGAGCAGTACTTC
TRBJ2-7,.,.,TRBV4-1,CASSQDGGLLYEQYF,TGCGCCAGCAGCCAAGATGGGGGCCTCCTCTACGAGCAGTACTTC
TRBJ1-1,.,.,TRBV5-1,CASSPGTSPVAFF,TGCGCCAGCAGCCCCGGGACATCCCCAGTAGCTTTCTTT
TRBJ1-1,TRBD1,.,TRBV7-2,CASSRIGQGRGTEAFF,TGTGCCAGCAGTCGAATAGGACAGGGGAGGGGCACTGAAGCTTTCTTT
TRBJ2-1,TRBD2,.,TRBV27,CASSFGRGYNEQFF,TGTGCCAGCAGCTTCGGGAGGGGCTACAATGAGCAGTTCTTC
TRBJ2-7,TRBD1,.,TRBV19,CASSIPGQSYEQYF,TGTGCCAGTAGTATTCCGGGACAGAGCTACGAGCAGTACTTC
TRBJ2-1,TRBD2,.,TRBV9,CASSPRLAEDNEQFF,TGTGCCAGCTCCCCCCGCCTAGCGGAAGACAATGAGCAGTTCTTC
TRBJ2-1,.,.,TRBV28,CASSPGLLQGNEQFF,TGTGCCAGCAGTCCGGGACTCCTACAAGGGAATGAGCAGTTCTTC
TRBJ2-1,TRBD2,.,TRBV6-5,CASVSGRGYNEQFF,TGTGCCAGTGTTAGCGGGAGGGGGTACAATGAGCAGTTCTTC
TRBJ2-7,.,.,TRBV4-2,CASSQEVSGPYEQYF,TGTGCCAGCAGCCAAGAAGTAAGCGGGCCCTACGAGCAGTACTTC
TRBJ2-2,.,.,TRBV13,CASGRSPGELFF,TGTGCCAGCGGTAGATCCCCCGGGGAGCTGTTTTTT
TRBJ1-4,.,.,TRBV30,CAWLYTEKLFF,TGTGCCTGGCTTTATACAGAAAAACTGTTTTTT
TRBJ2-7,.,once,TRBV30,CAWSGAYEQYF,TGTGCCTGGTCCGGGGCCTACGAGCAGTACTTC
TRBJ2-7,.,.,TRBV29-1,CSVEGTTYEQYF,TGCAGCGTTGAAGGGACAACCTACGAGCAGTACTTC
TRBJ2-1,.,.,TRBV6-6,CASSDLPGVSNNEQFF,TGTGCCAGCAGTGACTTACCCGGGGTTTCCAACAATGAGCAGTTCTTC
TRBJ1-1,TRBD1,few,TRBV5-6,CASSRDRAGAFF,TGTGCCAGCAGCAGAGACAGGGCAGGGGCTTTCTTT
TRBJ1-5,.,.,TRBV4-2,CASSQGRGGNQPQHF,TGTGCCAGCAGCCAAGGCAGGGGCGGCAATCAGCCCCAGCATTTT
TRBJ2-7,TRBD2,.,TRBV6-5,CASSPFSGGTYEPYF,TGTGCCAGCAGTCCCTTTTCGGGAGGAACCTACGAGCCGTACTTC
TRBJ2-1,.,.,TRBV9,CASSENSARTNEQFF,TGTGCCAGCAGCGAGAATAGCGCGAGGACCAATGAGCAGTTCTTC
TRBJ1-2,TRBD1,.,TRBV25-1,CASSESGQAYYGYTF,TGTGCCAGCAGTGAATCGGGACAGGCCTACTATGGCTACACCTTC
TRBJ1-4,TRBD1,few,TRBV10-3,CAISGTGKEKLFF,TGTGCCATCAGTGGGACAGGGAAAGAAAAACTGTTTTTT
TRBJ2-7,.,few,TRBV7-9,CASSLAGDGSYEQYF,TGTGCCAGCAGCTTAGCGGGAGATGGCTCCTACGAGCAGTACTTC
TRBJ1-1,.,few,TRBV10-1,CASSGTGTNTEAFF,TGCGCCAGCAGTGGAACAGGGACGAACACTGAAGCTTTCTTT
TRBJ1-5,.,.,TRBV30,CAWSRNNQPQHF,TGTGCCTGGAGTCGTAATAATCAGCCCCAGCATTTT
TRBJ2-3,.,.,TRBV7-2,CASSSQGIDTQYF,TGTGCCAGCAGCTCCCAGGGGATAGATACGCAGTATTTT
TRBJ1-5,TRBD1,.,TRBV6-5,CASSARTGGNQPQHF,TGTGCCAGCAGTGCCCGGACAGGGGGCAATCAGCCCCAGCATTTT